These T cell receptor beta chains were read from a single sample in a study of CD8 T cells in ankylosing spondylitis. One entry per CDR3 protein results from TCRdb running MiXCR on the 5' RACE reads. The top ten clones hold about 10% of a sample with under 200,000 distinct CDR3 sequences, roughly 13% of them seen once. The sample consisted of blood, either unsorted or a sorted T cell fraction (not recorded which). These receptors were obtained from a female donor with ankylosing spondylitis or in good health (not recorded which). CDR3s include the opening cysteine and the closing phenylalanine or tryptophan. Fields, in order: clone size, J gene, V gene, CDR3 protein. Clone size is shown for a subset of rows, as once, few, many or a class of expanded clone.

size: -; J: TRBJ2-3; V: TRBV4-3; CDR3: CASSQEPRVGTDTQYF
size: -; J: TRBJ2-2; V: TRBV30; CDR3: CAWGRGGLALTGELFF
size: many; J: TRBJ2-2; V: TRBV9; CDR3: CASSVATSTGELFF
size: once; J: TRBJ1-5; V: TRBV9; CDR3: CASSEAAGFQPQHF
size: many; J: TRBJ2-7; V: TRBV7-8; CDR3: CASSLAFRDRVFNHEQYF
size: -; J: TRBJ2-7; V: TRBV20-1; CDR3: CSAGKPPSNEQYF
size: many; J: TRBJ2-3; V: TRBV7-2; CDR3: CASSFLGRDTQYF
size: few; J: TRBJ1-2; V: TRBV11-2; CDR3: CASSFSQGGYGYTF
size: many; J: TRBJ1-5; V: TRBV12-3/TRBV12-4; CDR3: CASSLRQEIQPQHF
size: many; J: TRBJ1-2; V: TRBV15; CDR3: CATSRDKALGYTF
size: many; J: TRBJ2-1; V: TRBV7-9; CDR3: CASSLGSENEQFF
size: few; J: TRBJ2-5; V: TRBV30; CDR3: CAWSRQQETQYF
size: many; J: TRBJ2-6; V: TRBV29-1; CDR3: CSVSGDSGANVLTF
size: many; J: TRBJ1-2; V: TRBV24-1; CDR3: CATSGLYGYTF
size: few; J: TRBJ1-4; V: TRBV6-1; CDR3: CASRPGQNNEKLFF
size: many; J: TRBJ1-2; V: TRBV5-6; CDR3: CASSLIQGIMDYTF
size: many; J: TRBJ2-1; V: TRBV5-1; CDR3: CASSLSGGPEQFF
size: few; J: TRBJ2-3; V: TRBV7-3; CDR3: CASSLTSGRQDTQYF
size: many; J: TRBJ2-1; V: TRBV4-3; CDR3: CASSPALPSSYNEQFF
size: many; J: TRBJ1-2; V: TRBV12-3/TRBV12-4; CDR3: CASSLRGNYGYTF
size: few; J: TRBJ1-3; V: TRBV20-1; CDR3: CSAPEGGSGNTIYF
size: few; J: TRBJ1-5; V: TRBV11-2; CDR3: CASSFEGNQPQHF
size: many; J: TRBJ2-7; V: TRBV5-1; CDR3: CASSLGTSGRGWDEQYF
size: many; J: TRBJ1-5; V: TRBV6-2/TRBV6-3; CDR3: CASTDLDYSNQPQHF
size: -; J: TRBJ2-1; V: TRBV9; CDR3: CASSVEGTHYNEQFF
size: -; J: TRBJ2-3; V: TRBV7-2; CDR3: CASSLFPTDTQYF
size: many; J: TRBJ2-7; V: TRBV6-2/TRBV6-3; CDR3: CASAMTGGLNEQYF
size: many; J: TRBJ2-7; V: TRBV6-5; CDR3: CASSYGQVPNEQYF
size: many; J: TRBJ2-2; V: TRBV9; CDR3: CASSVGTSGSRTGELFF
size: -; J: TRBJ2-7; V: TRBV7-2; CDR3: CASSTYDRSTYEQYF
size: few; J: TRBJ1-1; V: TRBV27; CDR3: CASSLRPLWMNTEAFF
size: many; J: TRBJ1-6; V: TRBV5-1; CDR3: CASSPFADYNSPLHF
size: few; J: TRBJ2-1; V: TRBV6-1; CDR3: CASSPRGGLAGVNEQFF
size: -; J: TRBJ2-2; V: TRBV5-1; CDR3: CASSKQGSGELFF
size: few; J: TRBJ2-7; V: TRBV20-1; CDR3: CSARDRGTNLYEQYF
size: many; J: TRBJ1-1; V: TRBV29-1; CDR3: CSVEGQEGTEAFF
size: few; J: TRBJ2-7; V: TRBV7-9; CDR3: CASSSDREANEQYF
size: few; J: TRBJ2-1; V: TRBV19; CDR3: CASRPGQGALSQFF
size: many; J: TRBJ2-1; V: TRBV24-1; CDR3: CATSDLASGRASAYNEQFF
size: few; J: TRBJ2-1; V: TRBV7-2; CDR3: CASSQGQTNNEQFF
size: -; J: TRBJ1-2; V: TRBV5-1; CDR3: CASSLALTGADNYGYTF
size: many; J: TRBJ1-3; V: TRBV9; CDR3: CASSAPGTSSGNTIYF
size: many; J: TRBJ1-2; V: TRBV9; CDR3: CASSVGRQGDNYGYTF
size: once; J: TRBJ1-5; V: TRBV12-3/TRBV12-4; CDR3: CASSRTGATDQPQHF
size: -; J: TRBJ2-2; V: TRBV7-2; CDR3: CASRPPRATGELFF
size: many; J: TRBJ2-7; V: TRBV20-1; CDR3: CSAKLNPGLDEQYF
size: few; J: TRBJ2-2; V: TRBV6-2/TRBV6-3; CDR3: CASRPLLAGGGGELFF
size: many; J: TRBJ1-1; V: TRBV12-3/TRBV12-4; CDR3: CASSSNLDTEAFF
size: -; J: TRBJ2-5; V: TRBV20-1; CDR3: CCARGRLAGGWKTQYF
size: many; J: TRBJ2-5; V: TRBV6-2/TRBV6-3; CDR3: CASTLNQETQYF
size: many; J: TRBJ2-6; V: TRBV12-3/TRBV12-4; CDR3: CASSFAGSGANVLTF
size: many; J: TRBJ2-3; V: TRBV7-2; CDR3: CASSTGQRVEDTQYF
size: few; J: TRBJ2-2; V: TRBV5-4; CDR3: CASSHRGLGGELFF
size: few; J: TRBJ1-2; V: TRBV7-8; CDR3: CASSFPGQGFSGYTF